This TCR beta chain is from a study of beta chain features in type 1 diabetes. Study-wide results and caveats: TCRB rearrangement may or may not be influenced by HLA type; here this remained unresolved.

As every portion of the isolated RNA was reverse transcribed, the sequencing read expressed TCRB transcripts. The assay was immunoSEQ multiplex PCR, and TCRdb's table has in-frame clones only and misses some. This sample has around 330,000 clones, with approximately 11% found just once. The CDR3 is 15 residues long. CDR1 and CDR2 (germline): SGDLS, YYNGEE. V was pared by 3 bases and J by 1 base, with 12 bases between. This clone was seen only a few times. Its target is not known. What was sequenced was naive CD4+ T cells from blood. The chain employs TRBV9 and TRBJ2-3; D is undetermined. The clonotype originates from a woman aged 25-40 years in good health. The CDR3, as DNA: TGTGCCAGCAGCGCCGCGAGCTTAGGCACAGATACGCAGTATTTT. Translated, it gives CASSAASLGTDTQYF.